The present T cell receptor (beta chain) was sequenced within a study of beta chain features in type 1 diabetes. The germline V and J ends were trimmed by 6 bases and 1 base, with 9 bases remaining between them. The CDR3 totals 13 residues. CDR1 is MNHEY and CDR2 is SVGAGI in the germline V gene. General study results and limits: Across all four CD4+ subsets, people with type 1 diabetes showed modestly shorter TCRB CDR3s.

The entirety of the isolated RNA underwent reverse transcription, so expressed TCRB transcripts were sequenced. The data were produced by immunoSEQ multiplex PCR, yet TCRdb's version contains in-frame clones alone and is incomplete. Here the sample spans more than 12,000 clones, about 66% being singletons. Regarding this clone: Its antigen is unknown.

The receptor was derived from a woman younger than 30 with type 1 diabetes. This chain joins TRBV6-5 and TRBJ2-5; D call uncertain. Sequenced: stem cell memory CD4+ T cells from blood. In nucleotides, the CDR3 is TGTGCCAGCAGACGTCCTAGCCAAGAGACCCAGTACTTC. Protein sequence: CASRRPSQETQYF.